The 32 T cell receptor beta chains listed next were all sequenced from one sample in a study of metastatic and nonmetastatic thyroid tumors. TCRdb recomputed clones from the PCR reads via MiXCR. Here the sample spans 25,000 to 40,000 clones, under 8% being singletons. Nobody among the patients had been given any treatment before thyroid surgery. Specimen: blood. The receptors here all came from a female donor with papillary thyroid cancer or a benign thyroid nodule (not recorded which). Some clones in this sample may be carry-over from other donors' samples.

This clone was detected ten times or more. The gene calls are TRBV7-9 and TRBJ2-3, with 9 bases matching TRBD2. CDR1 and CDR2 (germline): SEHNR, FQNEAQ (reference sequence). J lost 0 bases, V lost 2 bases, and 9 bases had no gene match. The CDR3 is made up of 18 amino acids. CDR3 region: CASSLTSSLAGSTDTQYF. In DNA form, the CDR3 reads TGTGCCAGCAGCTTAACCAGCAGTCTAGCGGGGAGCACAGATACGCAGTATTTT. Full variable domain (remainder filled in from reference TRBV7-9 and TRBJ2-3): DTGVSQNPRHKITKRGQNVTFRCDPISEHNRLYWYRQTLGQGPEFLTYFQNEAQLEKSRLLSDRFSAERPKGSFSTLEIQRTEQGDSAMYLCASSLTSSLAGSTDTQYFGPGTRLTVL.

Regarding this clone: Its ends do not fully match the called genes, so a read error is possible. The J gene is TRBJ2-3, the V gene TRBV11-1, with 9 positions matching TRBD2. Germline V gene sequence: CDR1 SGHAT, CDR2 FQDESV (reference sequence). The CDR3 has 19 residues. The DNA of the CDR3 is TGTGCCAGCAGCTTGAGCGTTGGGTACGGGGGACTAGCCACATATACGCAGTATTTT. It codes for CASSLSVGYGGLATYTQYF.

In its sample, this clone was seen many times. V is TRBV7-6 and J is TRBJ2-1; 10 nucleotides align to TRBD1. Germline CDR1 reads SGHVS; CDR2 reads FNYEAQ. J lost 8 bases, V lost 0 bases, and 16 bases had no gene match. This CDR3 spans 19 amino acids. In DNA form, the CDR3 reads TGTGCCAGCAGCTTAGCTACCGGACAGGGGGAGTTTACGTTCTATGAGCAGTTCTTC. Translated: CASSLATGQGEFTFYEQFF.

In its sample, this clone was seen many times. The genes are TRBV10-2 and TRBJ2-2; D is ambiguous. CDR1 and CDR2 from the germline V gene are WSHSY and SAAADI. The CDR3 runs to 11 residues. The V gene lost 6 bases and the J gene lost 5 bases, with 4 bases spanning the gap. The CDR3 sequence: CASSKTGELFF. CDR3 coding DNA: TGCGCCAGCAGCAAAACCGGGGAGCTGTTTTTT.

This clone was recorded many times. V gene TRBV18 combines with J gene TRBJ2-2, with D uncertain. This CDR3 has 14 residues. Trimming took 3 bases from V and 8 from J, leaving 13 bases between them. CDR1 is KGHSH, CDR2 LQKENI, per germline. CDR3 sequence (DNA): TGTGCCAGCTCACCCGACTCATTTACTGGGGAGCTGTTTTTT. Amino acids: CASSPDSFTGELFF.

This clone was observed many times. V is TRBV7-6 and J is TRBJ2-3; 10 positions agree with TRBD2. Germline trimming cut 5 bases from V and 1 base from J; bases unmatched to any gene: 6. Germline V lookup: CDR1 SGHVS, CDR2 FNYEAQ. This CDR3 has 16 amino acids. The CDR3 nucleotides read TGTGCCAGCAGCCCTGTCGGGACTAGCGGCACAGATACGCAGTATTTT. This translates into CASSPVGTSGTDTQYF.

The chain combines TRBV5-1 with TRBJ2-3; a possible D gene is TRBD1 (5 bases). Per germline, CDR1 SGHRS and CDR2 YFSETQ. Trimming pared 0 bases from V and 2 bases from J, leaving 10 bases between. This CDR3 has 15 amino acids. The CDR3 region is CASSLVLGDTDTQYF. As DNA, the CDR3 is TGCGCCAGCAGCTTGGTTTTAGGGGACACAGATACGCAGTATTTT.

The V and J genes are TRBV3-1 and TRBJ2-1, with 10 bases fitting TRBD2. The CDR3 is 17 amino acids. The germline gives CDR1 LGHDT, CDR2 YNNKEL (reference sequence). V lost 3 bases and J lost 6; bases outside the gene matches: 11. The CDR3 DNA sequence: TGTGCCAGCAGCCAGCTAGCGGGAGTCGACCGTCCCAATGAGCAGTTCTTC. Protein product: CASSQLAGVDRPNEQFF.

This clone was detected many times. This sequence joins TRBV6-1 and TRBJ2-7, with 9 bases that match TRBD2. With 5 bases clipped from V and 4 bases from J, the junction kept 9 bases outside the gene matches. CDR1 is MNHNS and CDR2 is SASEGT in the germline V gene. This CDR3 is built from 15 residues. CDR3 sequence reads: CASSYSGSNWYEQYF. The DNA for the CDR3 is TGTGCCAGCAGTTATAGCGGGAGTAATTGGTACGAGCAGTACTTC.

This clone has at least ten counts. The J gene is TRBJ2-2, the V gene TRBV7-6; no clear D gene. Trimming stripped 0 bases from V and 8 bases from J, with 13 bases between. CDR3 length: 15 amino acids. Germline lookup yields CDR1 SGHVS and CDR2 FNYEAQ. The chain's CDR3 is CASSLAHKSKGELFF. Written as DNA, the CDR3 is TGTGCCAGCAGCTTAGCGCACAAGTCGAAGGGGGAGCTGTTTTTT.

Concerning this clone: It may be a read error: a sequence one base away is much more abundant. In the same sample, other DNA sequences code for this CDR3. This rearrangement joins TRBV3-1 to TRBJ2-2, with TRBD2 as a possible D gene (5 bases). Germline V lookup: CDR1 LGHDT, CDR2 YNNKEL (reference sequence). The ends were cut back, 2 bases at V and 0 bases at J, with 22 bases in the middle. The CDR3 contains 20 residues. CDR3 sequence (DNA): TGTGCCAGCAGCCAACTCCTTCCGGGGAAGGGTGTCTCGAACACCGGGGAGCTGTTTTTT. Protein sequence: CASSQLLPGKGVSNTGELFF. The full variable domain, its missing parts supplied by reference TRBV3-1 and TRBJ2-2, is DTAVSQTPKYLVTQMGNDKSIKCEQNLGHDTMYWYKQDSKKFLKIMFSYNNKELIINETVPNRFSPKSPDKAHLNLHINSLELGDSAVYFCASSQLLPGKGVSNTGELFFGEGSRLTVL.

This clone was observed many times. V gene TRBV12-3 or TRBV12-4 combines with J gene TRBJ2-2, with a possible D match to TRBD1 (6 bases). Trimming pared 3 bases from V and 4 bases from J, leaving 9 bases between. This CDR3 contains 14 residues. The CDR3 DNA is TGTGCCAGCAGTTTCATAGGGGGCACCGGGGAGCTGTTTTTT. Protein: CASSFIGGTGELFF.

This clone was recorded many times. This rearrangement joins TRBV9 to TRBJ2-7; D tentatively fits TRBD1 or TRBD2 (5 bases each). V was shortened by 3 bases and J by 2 bases, with 15 bases between the two germline ends. This CDR3 is 15 amino acids long. Germline CDR1 reads SGDLS; CDR2 reads YYNGEE. CDR3 sequence: CASSATGHNTYEQYF. DNA for the CDR3: TGTGCCAGCAGCGCGACGGGGCATAATACCTACGAGCAGTACTTC.

This clone appeared many times. V gene TRBV7-2 combines with J gene TRBJ1-6; a possible D gene is TRBD1 (5 bases). CDR3 length: 13 amino acids. Germline V gene lookup returns CDR1 SGHTA and CDR2 FQGNSA. V gave up 5 bases and J gave up 6 bases, with 8 bases separating them. The CDR3 loop is CASSRQPNSPLHF. The CDR3 coding sequence is TGTGCCAGCAGCCGACAGCCTAATTCACCCCTCCACTTT.

The chain has TRBV9 and TRBJ2-3; 9 nucleotides align to TRBD2. CDR1 is SGDLS and CDR2 is YYNGEE in the germline V gene. CDR3 length: 16 residues. The trim removed 1 base at V and 5 bases at J, leaving 8 bases unmatched. CDR3 in amino acids: CASSVSLAGSRDTQYF. The CDR3 DNA is TGTGCCAGCAGCGTATCCCTAGCGGGGTCCAGAGATACGCAGTATTTT.

This clone was found many times. The chain recombines TRBV7-2 with TRBJ1-2; D is unclear. The length of the CDR3 is 15 residues. V lost 0 bases to trimming and J lost 7 bases, with 15 bases between them. CDR1 SGHTA and CDR2 FQGNSA come from the germline V gene. DNA for the CDR3: TGTGCCAGCAGCTTAGCGGGCTTGTTGGACGGTGGCTACACCTTC. As protein: CASSLAGLLDGGYTF. Full variable domain (outside the CDR3, taken from reference TRBV7-2 and TRBJ1-2): GAGVSQSPSNKVTEKGKDVELRCDPISGHTALYWYRQSLGQGLEFLIYFQGNSAPDKSGLPSDRFSAERTGGSVSTLTIQRTQQEDSAVYLCASSLAGLLDGGYTFGSGTRLTVV.

The sample holds many counts of this clone. J is TRBJ2-1 and V is TRBV18, with a possible D match to TRBD1 (6 bases). Germline V gene sequence: CDR1 KGHSH, CDR2 LQKENI. Trimming pared 0 bases from V and 5 bases from J, leaving 14 bases between. The CDR3 is made up of 16 amino acids. The CDR3 here is CASSPPRRQADNEQFF. The CDR3 DNA sequence: TGTGCCAGCTCACCACCGAGAAGACAGGCAGACAATGAGCAGTTCTTC.

This clone appeared many times. The chain is built from TRBV19 and TRBJ1-1, with 10 bases matching TRBD1. CDR1 and CDR2 (germline): LNHDA, SQIVND (reference sequence). CDR3 length: 17 amino acids. V lost 6 bases, J lost 0 bases, and 10 bases stayed unmatched. CDR3 in amino acids: CASRPRDRGEMNTEAFF. The CDR3 coding sequence is TGTGCCAGTAGACCCAGGGACAGGGGTGAGATGAACACTGAAGCTTTCTTT.

The sample holds many counts of this clone. The rearrangement joins TRBV4-3 to TRBJ1-3, with D hard to call. Germline CDR1 is LGHNA and CDR2 is YSLEER. V was trimmed by 0 bases and J by 0 bases, leaving 12 bases between them. CDR3 length: 17 amino acids. The CDR3 DNA reads TGCGCCAGCAGCCAAGATACCGACCCCAGCTCTGGAAACACCATATATTTT. Its protein product is CASSQDTDPSSGNTIYF.

There are many counts of this clone. Within the sample, other DNA sequences also encode this same CDR3. V and J are TRBV2 and TRBJ2-7; D tentatively reads TRBD1 or TRBD2 (5 bases each). The CDR3 extends over 17 amino acids. Trimming pared 4 bases from V and 3 bases from J, leaving 22 bases between. The germline V gene has CDR1 SNHLY and CDR2 FYNNEI. The CDR3 nucleotides are TGTGCCAGCAGTGCGGGACGAGGGAACTGGAATTTCTACGAGCAGTACTTC. Protein: CASSAGRGNWNFYEQYF.

The table lists this clone with many counts. The V call is TRBV6-5, the J call TRBJ1-3; no clear D. CDR3 length equals 16 residues. Trimming removed 0 bases at V and 0 bases at J, with 9 bases between. Germline CDR1 and CDR2: MNHEY and SVGAGI. The CDR3 DNA reads TGTGCCAGCAGTTACTCATCATTGCGCTCTGGAAACACCATATATTTT. It is translated as CASSYSSLRSGNTIYF.

To note about this clone: The junction departs from germline at one end; a sequencing error may be responsible. J is TRBJ2-6 and V is TRBV4-1; D unclear. The germline V gene has CDR1 MGHRA and CDR2 YSYEKL. The CDR3 consists of 19 residues. CDR3 DNA sequence: TGCGCCAGCAGCCAAGATCGAGGCCAGGCGAGCTCTGTGGCCAACGTCCTGACTTTC. This sequence encodes CASSQDRGQASSVANVLTF.

The table lists this clone with a few counts. The chain employs TRBV6-2 or TRBV6-3 and TRBJ1-2; TRBD1 agrees at 7 bases. After removal of 5 bases from V and 9 bases from J, the junction contained 12 bases not matched to a gene. The CDR3 has 14 residues. Looked up from germline, CDR1 is MNHEY and CDR2 is SVGEGT. The CDR3: CASSIGQVYGCYTF. The DNA of the CDR3 is TGTGCCAGCAGTATAGGACAGGTCTACGGTTGCTACACCTTC.

This clone was seen at least ten times. The junction and the germline gene differ at one end; a read error may be behind it. The chain employs TRBV20-1 and TRBJ1-4; no firm D call. Looked up from germline, CDR1 is DFQATT and CDR2 is SNEGSKA (reference sequence). The CDR3 is 11 amino acids. CDR3 sequence reads: CSASLRPHFPF. The CDR3, as DNA: TGCAGTGCTAGCCTTAGACCTCATTTCCCTTTT.

This clone was found many times. The chain employs TRBV20-1 and TRBJ1-5; tentatively, D is TRBD1 (5 bases). Trimming pared 0 bases from V and 0 bases from J, leaving 18 bases between. Germline CDR1 DFQATT, CDR2 SNEGSKA (reference sequence). The CDR3 length is 18 residues. CDR3 sequence reads: CSARDAAGTVLSNQPQHF. The CDR3 DNA reads TGCAGTGCTAGAGATGCAGCAGGGACGGTTCTTAGCAATCAGCCCCAGCATTTT.

This clone was seen ten or more times. The rearrangement uses TRBV12-3 or TRBV12-4 and TRBJ2-7; D is perhaps TRBD1 (6 bases). The V end was cut by 6 bases, the J end by 3 bases, with 12 bases between. This CDR3 has 13 residues. The CDR3 region has the DNA TGTGCCAGCAGGGGGGACACCAACTACGAGCAGTACTTC. This translates into CASRGDTNYEQYF.

The table lists this clone with many counts. This chain uses TRBV28 with TRBJ1-1; 8 bases are shared with TRBD1. CDR3 length: 18 amino acids. V was pared by 4 bases and J by 4 bases, with 17 bases of the junction left unmatched. Germline-derived CDR1 and CDR2 are MDHEN and SYDVKM. The CDR3 here is CASSSSGTGRIRGTEAFF. The CDR3 nucleotides are TGTGCCAGCAGTTCATCCGGGACAGGCAGGATTCGGGGCACTGAAGCTTTCTTT.

Many counts were recorded for this clone. The chain couples TRBV6-1 to TRBJ1-5; D may be TRBD1 (5 bases). From germline, CDR1 is MNHNS and CDR2 SASEGT. The V and J ends lost 8 bases and 3 bases respectively, with 11 bases between them. The CDR3 length is 13 residues. CDR3 DNA sequence: TGTGCCAGCTCACAGGTCGACAATCAGCCCCAGCATTTT. This sequence encodes CASSQVDNQPQHF.

This clone showed up many times. The CDR3 loop is CASSLDSIGYGYTF. As DNA, the CDR3 is TGTGCCAGCAGTCTCGACTCCATCGGCTATGGCTACACCTTC. The J gene is TRBJ1-2, the V gene TRBV27; D gene uncertain. Germline-derived CDR1 and CDR2 are MNHEY and SMNVEV (reference sequence). Trimming removed 5 bases at V and 4 bases at J, with 14 bases between. This CDR3 contains 14 residues.

Ten or more counts support this clone. The rearrangement joins TRBV2 to TRBJ1-2; D is ambiguous. V was cut by 3 bases and J by 1 base, with 9 bases left in between. The V gene's germline CDR1 is SNHLY and CDR2 FYNNEI. The CDR3 consists of 14 residues. CDR3 region: CASSEGRVNYGYTF. The DNA of the CDR3 is TGTGCCAGCAGTGAGGGGAGGGTTAACTATGGCTACACCTTC.

This clone was detected ten times or more. The chain uses TRBV10-1 and TRBJ2-2; D call uncertain. Germline CDR1 WNHNN, CDR2 SYGVQD (reference sequence). The CDR3 totals 15 residues. Trimming removed 0 bases from V and 3 bases from J, with 8 bases in between. The CDR3 sequence is CASSESISDTGELFF. CDR3 nucleotide sequence: TGCGCCAGCAGTGAGTCGATCTCAGACACCGGGGAGCTGTTTTTT.

This clone was recorded at least ten times. The rearrangement joins TRBV7-8 to TRBJ2-7; 10 nucleotides match TRBD2. V was clipped by 1 base and J by 4 bases; unmatched bases: 16. The CDR3 contains 19 residues. Germline CDR1 and CDR2: SGHVS and FQNEAQ. CDR3 residues: CASSLVSGRLGAGGYEQYF. In nucleotides, the CDR3 is TGTGCCAGCAGCTTAGTTAGCGGGAGGCTGGGGGCTGGAGGGTACGAGCAGTACTTC.